The rows below give T cell receptor beta chains drawn from one sample of a study of blood T cell repertoires in COVID-19. Only in-frame clones appear in the TCRdb table, and some are missing; sequencing was by immunoSEQ multiplex PCR. Of 150,000 to 200,000 clones in the sample, 84% were seen once. Material: peripheral blood. The receptors were gathered from a man aged 40-50 years who had recovered from COVID-19. Both conserved end residues are part of each CDR3. The D gene is left open where the match is weak. Size is stated for part of the rows, as once, few or many counts, or as a class when the clone is expanded.

>TRBJ2-7|.|TRBV19|.
TGTGCCAGTAGTATCGAGCGGGCTTCCTACGAGCAGTACTTC
CASSIERASYEQYF
>TRBJ2-7|.|TRBV6-5|TRBD2
TGTGCCAGCAGCCAGAGCGGGGGATCCTCCTACGAGCAGTACTTC
CASSQSGGSSYEQYF
>TRBJ2-7|few|TRBV4-1|TRBD1
TGCGCCAGCAGCCAAACTGGCGCCGGACAGGGGGCCTACGAGCAGTACTTC
CASSQTGAGQGAYEQYF
>TRBJ1-1|.|TRBV18|.
TGTGCCAGCTCACCACCGGGGGGGCTACATCGTGAAGCTTTCTTT
CASSPPGGLHREAFF
>TRBJ2-7|.|TRBV18|.
TGTGCCAGCTCACGAGTCCCAAGCTCCTACGAGCAGTACTTC
CASSRVPSSYEQYF
>TRBJ2-1|.|TRBV24-1|TRBD2
TGTGCCACCAGTGGGGAGGGCCATGGGGATGAGCAGTTCTTC
CATSGEGHGDEQFF
>TRBJ2-3|.|TRBV6-5|.
TGTGCCAGCAGGCAACTTTACACAGATACGCAGTATTTT
CASRQLYTDTQYF
>TRBJ2-4|.|TRBV11-2|TRBD2
TGTGCCAGCAGCTTAGATGGTGGGGGGGTGGCCAAAAACATTCAGTACTTC
CASSLDGGGVAKNIQYF
>TRBJ1-1|.|TRBV5-4|.
TGTGCCAGCAGCCCTGCGGGGGGCCGTAGCACTGAAGCTTTCTTT
CASSPAGGRSTEAFF
>TRBJ2-7|.|TRBV15|TRBD2
TGTGCCACCAGCAGAACACTAGCGGGATCCTACGAGCAGTACTTC
CATSRTLAGSYEQYF
>TRBJ2-7|once|TRBV5-6|TRBD2
TGTGCCAGCAGCTTGGCGGGAGGGATCTACGAGCAGTACTTC
CASSLAGGIYEQYF
>TRBJ1-3|.|TRBV7-9|.
TGTGCCAGCAGCCCTAGGAGCCAGACTGGAAACACCATATATTTT
CASSPRSQTGNTIYF
>TRBJ2-2|.|TRBV7-2|.
TGTGCCAGTCGACTAGGTGGAGACACCGGGGAGCTGTTTTTT
CASRLGGDTGELFF
>TRBJ1-1|once|TRBV28|TRBD1
TGTGCCAGCACCTCTCATGGACAGGGGGCTGGAGAAGCTTTCTTT
CASTSHGQGAGEAFF
>TRBJ1-3|.|TRBV7-2|.
TGTGCCAGCAGCTTCGGAGGCACTGGAAACACCATATATTTT
CASSFGGTGNTIYF
>TRBJ2-7|.|TRBV4-3|TRBD2
TGCGCCAGCAGCCAAGATTCTAGCGGGAGGGCTGGGTACGAGCAGTACTTC
CASSQDSSGRAGYEQYF
>TRBJ2-4|.|TRBV3-1/TRBV3-2|TRBD2
TGTGCCAGCAGCCAAGGGTACGGCGGGGGGTGGGGAAAAAACATTCAGTACTTC
CASSQGYGGGWGKNIQYF
>TRBJ2-2|.|TRBV6-5|TRBD2
TGTGCCACTCGAGCGGGAGTTGTCGGGGAGCTGTTTTTT
CATRAGVVGELFF
>TRBJ1-5|.|TRBV7-2|.
TGTGCCAGCAGCCCCGACGGGGGGGGTGGACAGCCCCAGCATTTT
CASSPDGGGGQPQHF
>TRBJ2-1|few|TRBV6-4|TRBD2
TGTGCCAGCAGTGACGGAGCGGGAGGCTACAATGAGCAGTTCTTC
CASSDGAGGYNEQFF
>TRBJ2-5|.|TRBV11-1|.
TGTGCCAGCAGCTTACCCGGGTCCCAAGAGACCCAGTACTTC
CASSLPGSQETQYF
>TRBJ2-7|.|TRBV18|TRBD2
TGTGCCAGCTCACAGAAAGCGGGGGACTACGAGCAGTACTTC
CASSQKAGDYEQYF
>TRBJ2-4|.|TRBV7-2|TRBD2
TGTGCCAGCAGCTTAGGAGGGGCGGGAGGACAGTACTTC
CASSLGGAGGQYF
>TRBJ2-7|.|TRBV11-3|TRBD2
TGTGCCAGCAGCTTGGGGACTAGCGAGCAGTACTTC
CASSLGTSEQYF
>TRBJ1-1|once|TRBV7-3|.
TGTGCCAGCAGCCCCACGGGGAGGACTGAAGCTTTCTTT
CASSPTGRTEAFF
>TRBJ2-5|.|TRBV29-1|TRBD1
TGCAGCGTCCGGGACAGGGGTGGCGAGACCCAGTACTTC
CSVRDRGGETQYF
>TRBJ1-5|.|TRBV7-2|.
TGTGCCAGCAGCTTAGCACCTCTAGGCGGTCAGCCCCAGCATTTT
CASSLAPLGGQPQHF
>TRBJ1-2|.|TRBV27|.
TGTGCCAGCGCTCTGGATGGGGGCACCTATGGCTACACCTTC
CASALDGGTYGYTF
>TRBJ2-1|.|TRBV27|TRBD1
TGTGCCAGCAGAGGACAGGGCTTAGGTGAGCAGTTCTTC
CASRGQGLGEQFF
>TRBJ2-3|.|TRBV28|TRBD1
TGTGCCAGCAGTTTAAGGCGGACAGGACGCACAGATACGCAGTATTTT
CASSLRRTGRTDTQYF
>TRBJ2-5|.|TRBV12-3/TRBV12-4|.
TGTGCCAGCACCAGGGATGAGGAGACCCAGTACTTC
CASTRDEETQYF
>TRBJ2-1|.|TRBV7-6|.
TGTGCCAGCAGCTTAGTAGGGGTCCCAGACTACAATGAGCAGTTCTTC
CASSLVGVPDYNEQFF
>TRBJ2-1|.|TRBV7-2|.
TGTGCCAGCAGCTTAGGAGGGCCGTTTAGTGCTGGTGAGCAGTTCTTC
CASSLGGPFSAGEQFF
>TRBJ1-2|few|TRBV2|.
TGTGCCAGCAGTGTACAGGTCGGAAACTATGGCTACACCTTC
CASSVQVGNYGYTF
>TRBJ1-4|.|TRBV25-1|.
TGTGCCGGAGTCGAAAAACTGTTTTTT
CAGVEKLFF
>TRBJ2-7|.|TRBV28|.
TGTGCCAGCAGTTTAACCTACAGCTACGAGCAGTACTTC
CASSLTYSYEQYF
>TRBJ2-7|.|TRBV7-2|TRBD2
TGTGCCAGCAGGGGACTAGCGGGGGGAACCTACGAGCAGTACTTC
CASRGLAGGTYEQYF
>TRBJ2-7|.|TRBV28|.
TGTGCCAGCAGTTTAACCCCCGACACCTACGAGCAGTACTTC
CASSLTPDTYEQYF
>TRBJ2-3|.|TRBV12-5|.
TGTGCTAGTGGTTGGGGGCCCGCAGATACGCAGTATTTT
CASGWGPADTQYF
>TRBJ2-7|.|TRBV5-1|TRBD2
TGCGCCAGCAGCCCGGAAGCGGGACCCACCTACGAGCAGTACTTC
CASSPEAGPTYEQYF
>TRBJ2-1|.|TRBV25-1|.
TGTGCCAGCAGTGGCAGCTCCTACAATGAGCAGTTCTTC
CASSGSSYNEQFF